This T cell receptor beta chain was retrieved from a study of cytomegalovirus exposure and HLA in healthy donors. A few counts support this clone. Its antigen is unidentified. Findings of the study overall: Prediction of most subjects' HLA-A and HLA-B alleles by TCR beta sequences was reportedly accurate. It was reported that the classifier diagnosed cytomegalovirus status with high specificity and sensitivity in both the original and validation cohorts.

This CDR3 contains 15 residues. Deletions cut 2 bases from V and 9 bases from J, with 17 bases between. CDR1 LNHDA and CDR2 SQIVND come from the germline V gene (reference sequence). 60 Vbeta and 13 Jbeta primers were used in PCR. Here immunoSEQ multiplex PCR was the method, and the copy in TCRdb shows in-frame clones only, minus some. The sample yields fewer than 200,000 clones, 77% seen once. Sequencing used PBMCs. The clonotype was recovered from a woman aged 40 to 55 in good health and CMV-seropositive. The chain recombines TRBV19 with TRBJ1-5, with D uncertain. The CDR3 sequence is CASSIREGREWPQHF. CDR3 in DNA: TGTGCCAGTAGTATACGCGAGGGCCGGGAATGGCCCCAGCATTTT.